This T cell receptor beta chain was recorded in a study of sequential checkpoint blockade in melanoma. Study conclusions and caveats: About 30 times likelier clinical benefit followed increased tumor T-cell fraction and clonality.

Sequenced by immunoSEQ multiplex PCR; TCRdb stores in-frame clones only, minus some. The table lists some 19,000 clones, more than 25% of them singletons. Sample treatment: randomized to nivolumab then ipilimumab (arm A) or the reverse (arm B). In the case of this clone: Antigen specificity is unknown.

Germline V CDR1 and CDR2: GTSNPN, SVGIG (reference sequence). The CDR3 contains 13 residues. V was clipped by 0 bases and J by 1 base, with 6 bases between them. This chain uses TRBV30 with TRBJ1-1; no definite D call. The specimen was tumor tissue (inferred from file names), collected from a patient given nivolumab and ipilimumab in sequence. The TCR was taken from a human donor with melanoma. CDR3: CAWSVPWNTEAFF. The CDR3 bases are TGTGCCTGGAGTGTCCCATGGAACACTGAAGCTTTCTTT.